Listed below are T cell receptor beta chains from one sample, sequenced in a study of response to subunit inactivated influenza vaccine. TCRdb re-derived calls from the RT-PCR reads in MiXCR, one entry per CDR3 protein. Of hundreds of thousands of distinct CDR3 sequences in the sample, 11% were seen once. These data were also reused for a study on T cells expressing NK-cell markers.

Sample: PBMCs from blood, taken on the day of vaccination. These TCRs come from a man aged 50 to 60 who received an inactivated influenza vaccine. CDR3s include the opening cysteine and the closing phenylalanine or tryptophan. Fields, in order: CDR3 length, J gene, D gene, clone size, V gene, CDR3 protein, CDR3 DNA. The D gene is left open where the match is weak. The size of a clone is reported for some rows only, either as once, few or many, or as a class for expanded clones.

16 TRBJ2-3 NA NA TRBV12-3/TRBV12-4 CASSLKTGRRTDTQYF TGTGCCAGCAGTTTAAAGACGGGGCGGCGCACAGATACGCAGTATTTT
15 TRBJ1-4 NA many TRBV5-1 CASSPLLSTNEKLFF TGCGCCAGCAGCCCCCTGTTGTCAACTAATGAAAAACTGTTTTTT
14 TRBJ1-6 NA NA TRBV6-2/TRBV6-3 CASSYQGNATPLHF TGTGCCAGCAGTTACCAAGGAAATGCGACACCCCTCCACTTT
15 TRBJ2-2 NA NA TRBV30 CAWTHGLRGTGELFF TGTGCCTGGACTCATGGACTGCGGGGCACCGGGGAGCTGTTTTTT
12 TRBJ1-6 NA few TRBV7-2 CASTPDNSPLHF TGTGCCAGCACCCCCGATAATTCACCCCTCCACTTT
15 TRBJ2-2 NA NA TRBV7-2 CASSPRAGHTGELFF TGTGCCAGCAGCCCTAGGGCAGGGCACACCGGGGAGCTGTTTTTT
14 TRBJ2-7 TRBD2 NA TRBV28 CASTASGSTYEQYF TGTGCCAGCACGGCTAGCGGGAGTACATACGAGCAGTACTTC
15 TRBJ2-3 TRBD2 NA TRBV12-3/TRBV12-4 CAAGDRGGLTNTQYF TGTGCCGCAGGGGATCGGGGGGGATTAACGAATACGCAGTATTTT
17 TRBJ2-1 TRBD2 few TRBV11-2 CASSFIRLAGTDNEQFF TGTGCCAGCAGCTTTATAAGACTAGCGGGGACCGACAATGAGCAGTTCTTC
14 TRBJ1-2 NA NA TRBV7-2 CASSNHGGGYGYTF TGTGCCAGCAGCAACCACGGGGGGGGCTATGGCTACACCTTC
18 TRBJ1-5 TRBD1 few TRBV12-3/TRBV12-4 CASRPPGQGARGNQPQHF TGTGCCAGCAGGCCACCCGGGCAGGGGGCGCGGGGCAATCAGCCCCAGCATTTT
15 TRBJ2-2 NA few TRBV9 CASSVEGQLTGELFF TGTGCCAGCAGCGTAGAAGGTCAGCTCACCGGGGAGCTGTTTTTT
16 TRBJ2-6 NA NA TRBV14 CASSHLQGRGANVLTF TGTGCCAGCAGCCACCTTCAGGGGCGAGGGGCCAACGTCCTGACTTTC
15 TRBJ2-2 NA few TRBV4-3 CASSQDGDFTGELFF TGCGCCAGCAGCCAAGATGGAGACTTCACCGGGGAGCTGTTTTTT
14 TRBJ1-2 NA NA TRBV4-2 CASSQVSSTYGYTF TGTGCCAGCAGCCAAGTGTCTTCGACTTATGGCTACACCTTC
11 TRBJ1-1 NA few TRBV20-1 CSASRDTEAFF TGCAGTGCTAGTAGGGACACTGAAGCTTTCTTT
16 TRBJ2-1 TRBD2 few TRBV28 CASSKTRLAIGNEQFF TGTGCCAGCAGCAAAACTCGACTAGCGATAGGCAATGAGCAGTTCTTC
15 TRBJ2-5 NA NA TRBV7-4 CASSSRDGTPGTQYF TGTGCCAGCAGCTCCCGGGACGGCACGCCGGGGACCCAGTACTTC
15 TRBJ2-5 TRBD2 NA TRBV28 CASSRALAGGQTQYF TGTGCCAGCAGTCGTGCTCTAGCGGGAGGTCAGACCCAGTACTTC
20 TRBJ1-1 NA few TRBV4-1 CSSSQDRRRLPGPRNTEAFF TGCTCCAGCAGCCAAGATAGGAGGAGACTACCGGGACCCCGGAACACTGAAGCTTTCTTT
17 TRBJ2-1 TRBD1 few TRBV7-2 CASSPWARTGGSNEQFF TGTGCCAGCAGCCCTTGGGCCAGGACAGGGGGATCTAATGAGCAGTTCTTC
15 TRBJ2-7 TRBD2 NA TRBV5-1 CASSPDLGLASEQYF TGCGCCAGCAGCCCGGATTTAGGACTAGCGAGCGAGCAGTACTTC
16 TRBJ2-2 NA NA TRBV7-2 CASSLVTPGTAGELFF TGTGCCAGCAGCTTAGTAACTCCGGGGACGGCAGGGGAGCTGTTTTTT
15 TRBJ2-5 NA NA TRBV6-5 CASSYSMRRQETQYF TGTGCCAGCAGTTACTCGATGAGGCGTCAAGAGACCCAGTACTTC
14 TRBJ2-1 NA NA TRBV4-3 CASSQGHGVSEQFF TGCGCCAGCAGCCAAGGCCACGGGGTATCCGAGCAGTTCTTC
16 TRBJ2-1 NA many TRBV28 CASSYAGTASYNEQFF TGTGCCAGCAGCTACGCGGGGACAGCCTCCTACAATGAGCAGTTCTTC
12 TRBJ2-4 TRBD1 few TRBV29-1 CSVGTGLGIQYF TGCAGCGTCGGGACAGGGCTGGGCATTCAGTACTTC
15 TRBJ1-6 NA many TRBV6-5 CASSYSVQLNSPLHF TGTGCCAGCAGTTACTCCGTTCAGCTTAATTCACCCCTCCACTTT
11 TRBJ2-7 TRBD1 many TRBV15 CATGTDYEQYF TGTGCCACCGGGACAGACTACGAGCAGTACTTC
15 TRBJ2-3 TRBD1 many TRBV15 CATSRDVRGLDTQYF TGTGCCACCAGCAGAGATGTCAGGGGGCTTGATACGCAGTATTTT
19 TRBJ2-6 NA few TRBV15 CATSNSGGLHLSGANVLTF TGTGCCACCAGCAATTCTGGAGGACTTCACCTCTCTGGGGCCAACGTCCTGACTTTC
13 TRBJ2-7 TRBD2 few TRBV23-1 CARGLASLYEQYF TGCGCCAGAGGACTAGCGTCACTTTACGAGCAGTACTTC
15 TRBJ2-5 TRBD2 few TRBV7-9 CASTPGLHFQETQYF TGTGCCAGCACCCCGGGACTACACTTCCAAGAGACCCAGTACTTC
15 TRBJ2-1 NA few TRBV5-1 CASSLVGGPLNEQFF TGCGCCAGCAGCTTGGTGGGGGGGCCGCTCAATGAGCAGTTCTTC
15 TRBJ2-1 NA few TRBV12-3/TRBV12-4 CASSARTRALDEQFF TGTGCCAGCAGTGCCCGGACCCGGGCCCTGGATGAGCAGTTCTTC
15 TRBJ2-7 TRBD2 many TRBV27 CASSFSAGGAYEQYF TGTGCCAGCAGTTTTTCTGCGGGAGGCGCCTACGAGCAGTACTTC
19 TRBJ2-1 TRBD1 NA TRBV9 CASSVGRGFRGPSYNEQFF TGTGCCAGCAGCGTAGGTAGGGGGTTCAGGGGGCCCTCCTACAATGAGCAGTTCTTC
13 TRBJ2-7 TRBD2 NA TRBV5-5 CASSFRLAHEQYF TGTGCCAGCAGCTTCCGACTAGCCCACGAGCAGTACTTC
16 TRBJ2-1 TRBD2 NA TRBV5-4 CASSLVGTSGIGEQFF TGTGCCAGCAGCTTGGTCGGGACTAGCGGGATTGGTGAGCAGTTCTTC
13 TRBJ1-2 NA many TRBV12-3/TRBV12-4 CASSLGLNYGYTF TGTGCCAGTAGTCTGGGACTTAACTATGGCTACACCTTC
16 TRBJ2-5 TRBD2 NA TRBV20-1 CSAPNLRTSGQETQYF TGCAGTGCTCCCAACCTTAGGACTAGCGGGCAAGAGACCCAGTACTTC
16 TRBJ2-5 NA few TRBV20-1 CSARLKGQGRRGAQYF TGCAGTGCTAGACTAAAGGGTCAGGGCCGACGGGGTGCCCAGTACTTC
15 TRBJ1-2 NA NA TRBV5-1 CASSSFLGTNYGYTF TGCGCCAGCAGCTCCTTTCTCGGAACTAACTATGGCTACACCTTC
13 TRBJ2-3 NA few TRBV7-3 CASNTGEADTQYF TGTGCCAGCAACACAGGGGAGGCAGATACGCAGTATTTT
14 TRBJ2-3 NA NA TRBV7-9 CASSLGRPFDTQYF TGTGCCAGCAGCTTAGGACGGCCGTTTGATACGCAGTATTTT
14 TRBJ1-5 NA few TRBV12-3/TRBV12-4 CASSLRTVNQPQHF TGTGCCAGCAGTTTACGGACGGTCAATCAGCCCCAGCATTTT
18 TRBJ1-3 TRBD1 few TRBV12-3/TRBV12-4 CASSWTGGRRMAGNTIYF TGTGCCAGCAGTTGGACAGGGGGCCGCCGGATGGCTGGAAACACCATATATTTT
15 TRBJ2-1 TRBD1 NA TRBV7-8 CASSARDRAYNEQFF TGTGCCAGCAGCGCGCGGGACAGGGCATACAATGAGCAGTTCTTC
14 TRBJ2-5 NA once TRBV5-6 CASSLPGIQETQYF TGTGCCAGCAGCTTGCCAGGCATCCAAGAGACCCAGTACTTC
12 TRBJ2-7 NA many TRBV20-1 CSVPSSTGEQYF TGCAGTGTCCCAAGTTCAACCGGCGAGCAGTACTTC
15 TRBJ2-7 TRBD2 few TRBV29-1 CSVGGWTSGSGEQYF TGCAGCGTAGGCGGATGGACTAGCGGGAGCGGAGAGCAGTACTTC
17 TRBJ2-2 NA few TRBV4-3 CASSQEPGQTNTGELFF TGCGCCAGCAGCCAAGAACCCGGACAGACGAACACCGGGGAGCTGTTTTTT